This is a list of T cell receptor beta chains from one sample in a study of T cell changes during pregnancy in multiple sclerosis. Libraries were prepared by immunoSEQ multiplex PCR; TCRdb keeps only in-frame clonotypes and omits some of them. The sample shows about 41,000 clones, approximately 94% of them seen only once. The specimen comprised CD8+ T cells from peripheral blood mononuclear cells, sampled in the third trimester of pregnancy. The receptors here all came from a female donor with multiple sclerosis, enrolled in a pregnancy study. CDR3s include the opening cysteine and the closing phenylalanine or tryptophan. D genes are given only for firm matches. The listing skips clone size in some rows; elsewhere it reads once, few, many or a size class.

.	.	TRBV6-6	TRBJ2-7	TGTGCCAGCAGTTACTCGTCAAGGACTTTCTCCTACGAGCAGTACTTC	CASSYSSRTFSYEQYF
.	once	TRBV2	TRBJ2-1	TGTGCCAGCCCAGGAGGATCGGTCTCCCCTGGGGAGCAGTTCTTC	CASPGGSVSPGEQFF
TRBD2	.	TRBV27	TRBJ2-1	TGTGCCAGCAGTTTATCGGCGGGAGCCATAGGTGAGCAGTTCTTC	CASSLSAGAIGEQFF
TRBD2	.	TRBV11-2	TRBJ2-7	TGTGCCAGCAGCTTTAGCGGGAGGGCAGGCGAGCAGTACTTC	CASSFSGRAGEQYF
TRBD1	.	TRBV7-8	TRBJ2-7	TGTGCCAGCAGCTTATCGGACAGGGAAGACTACGAGCAGTACTTC	CASSLSDREDYEQYF
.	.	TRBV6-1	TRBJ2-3	TGTGCCAGCAGTGAACGGGTGTTGGTAGATACGCAGTATTTT	CASSERVLVDTQYF
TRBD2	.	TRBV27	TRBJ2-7	TGTGCCAGCAGTCTTAGCGGGACCCCCGGCTACGAGCAGTACTTC	CASSLSGTPGYEQYF
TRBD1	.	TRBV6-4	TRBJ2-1	TGTGCCAGCAGTGCCGTAGGACAGGGGATCGATGAGCAGTTCTTC	CASSAVGQGIDEQFF
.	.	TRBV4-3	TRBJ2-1	TGCGCCAGCAGCCAAGATGGTAACAGATACAATGAGCAGTTCTTC	CASSQDGNRYNEQFF
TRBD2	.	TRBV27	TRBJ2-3	TGTGCCTCGCGGTGGGGGACTAGCGGGAGGGCCCAGTATTTT	CASRWGTSGRAQYF
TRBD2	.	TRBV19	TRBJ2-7	TGTGCCAGTAGTATTGATGGTACTAGCGGGTTCTACGAGCAGTACTTC	CASSIDGTSGFYEQYF
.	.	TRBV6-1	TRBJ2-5	TGTGCCAGCAGAGGGAGACGGACCCAAGAGACCCAGTACTTC	CASRGRRTQETQYF
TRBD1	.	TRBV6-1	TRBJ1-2	TGTGCCAGCAGTGAAGCGGGAACAGGGGGCGCGAGGGGCTACACCTTC	CASSEAGTGGARGYTF
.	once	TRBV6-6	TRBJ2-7	TGTGCCAGCAGTTACTACGGTGGGGAGGAGCAGTACTTC	CASSYYGGEEQYF
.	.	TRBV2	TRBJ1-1	TGTGCCAGCAGTGTTTCAGGGATCGCTTTCTTT	CASSVSGIAFF
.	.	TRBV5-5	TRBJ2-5	TGTGCCAGCAGCTTGCTCAGGGACCAAGAGACCCAGTACTTC	CASSLLRDQETQYF
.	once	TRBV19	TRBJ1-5	TGTGCCAGTAGTATAGGAACCCGGGGGAGCAATCAGCCCCAGCATTTT	CASSIGTRGSNQPQHF
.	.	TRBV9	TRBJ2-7	TGTGCCAGCAGCGTAGAAGGTAGCGGCTCCTACGAGCAGTACTTC	CASSVEGSGSYEQYF
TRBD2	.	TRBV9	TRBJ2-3	TGTGCCAGCAGCGCTTATAGCGGGAGTTCGACAGATACGCAGTATTTT	CASSAYSGSSTDTQYF
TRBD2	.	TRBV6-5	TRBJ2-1	TGTGCCAGCACCCCTGAGACTAGCGCTTACAATGAGCAGTTCTTC	CASTPETSAYNEQFF
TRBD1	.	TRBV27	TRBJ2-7	TGTGCCAGCAGTTTAACGGGACAGGGCTACGAGCAGTACTTC	CASSLTGQGYEQYF
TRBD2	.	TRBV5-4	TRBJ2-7	TGTGCCAGCAGCCCCCGACTAGCGGGGATCTACGAGCAGTACTTC	CASSPRLAGIYEQYF
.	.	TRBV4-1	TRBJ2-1	TGCGCCAGCAGCCCCGGGGGTGCCCCCGATGAGCAGTTCTTC	CASSPGGAPDEQFF
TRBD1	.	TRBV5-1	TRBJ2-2	TGCGCCAGCCGGACAGGGGGAACCGGGGAGCTGTTTTTT	CASRTGGTGELFF
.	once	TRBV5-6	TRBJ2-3	TGTGCCAGCAGCCCCCGACTAGAATTGGGCACAGATACGCAGTATTTT	CASSPRLELGTDTQYF
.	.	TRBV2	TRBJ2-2	TGTGCCTTCAGGGAAAGGTACACCGGGGAGCTGTTTTTT	CAFRERYTGELFF
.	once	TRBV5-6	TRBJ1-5	TGTGCCAGCAGCTCCGGGATAGTGGTTCAGCCCCAGCATTTT	CASSSGIVVQPQHF
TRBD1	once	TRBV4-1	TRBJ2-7	TGCGCCAGCAGCCAATCCGGGACAGGGGCATACGAGCAGTACTTC	CASSQSGTGAYEQYF
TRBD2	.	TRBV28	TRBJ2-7	TGTGCCAGCGTGACTAGCGCCTCCTACGAGCAGTACTTC	CASVTSASYEQYF
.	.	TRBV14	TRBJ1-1	TGTGCCAGCTTCCATACTACAGGGACCTTGAACACTGAAGCTTTCTTT	CASFHTTGTLNTEAFF
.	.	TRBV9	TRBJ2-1	TGTGCCAGCAGCGTTAGCGGCGGGATAGGGAATGAGCAGTTCTTC	CASSVSGGIGNEQFF
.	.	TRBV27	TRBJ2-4	TGTGCCAGCAGTTCTGGACTAGCCAAAAACATTCAGTACTTC	CASSSGLAKNIQYF